The rows below give T cell receptor beta chains drawn from one sample of a study of cytomegalovirus exposure and HLA in healthy donors. TCRdb's table, derived via immunoSEQ multiplex PCR, lists solely in-frame clones and lacks some. The repertoire has approximately 82,000 clones, more than 55% of them found once; the top ten carry 5% to 6.5%. The sequenced material came from PBMCs. The receptors stem from a woman aged 25-40 years in good health and CMV-seropositive. Both conserved end residues are part of each CDR3. A D gene is named only where the DNA matches it firmly. Rows give clone size only sometimes, using once, few, many, or a class for an expanded clone.

NA	TRBJ1-4	few	TRBV6-5	TGTGCCAGCAGGCCCGATGGAAGACTAAATGAAAAACTGTTTTTT	CASRPDGRLNEKLFF
NA	TRBJ2-7	NA	TRBV30	TGTGCCTGGACTCCCCCCAGGGGACCCTACGAGCAGTACTTC	CAWTPPRGPYEQYF
NA	TRBJ1-5	NA	TRBV28	TGTGCCAGCAGACCCTTTGCAGGGAATCAGCCCCAGCATTTT	CASRPFAGNQPQHF
NA	TRBJ2-1	NA	TRBV11-3	TGTGCCAGCAGCTTAGATGGTAGCTACAATGAGCAGTTCTTC	CASSLDGSYNEQFF
NA	TRBJ2-7	NA	TRBV7-9	TGTGCCAGCAGCTTAGCGGACAGCCCCGACTACGAGCAGTACTTC	CASSLADSPDYEQYF
TRBD1	TRBJ1-2	NA	TRBV18	TGTGCCAGCTCACCCGACAGGGTAGGGTCTGGCTACACCTTC	CASSPDRVGSGYTF
NA	TRBJ1-2	few	TRBV5-4	TGTGCCAGCAGCTTGGGGCAGGGTAACTATGGCTACACCTTC	CASSLGQGNYGYTF
TRBD2	TRBJ2-2	NA	TRBV13	TGTGCCAGCCAGGGACTAGCGGGGCCTTCCACCGGGGAGCTGTTTTTT	CASQGLAGPSTGELFF
NA	TRBJ2-6	few	TRBV19	TGTGCCAGTAGTATACAGGTCTCTGGGGCCAACGTCCTGACTTTC	CASSIQVSGANVLTF
NA	TRBJ1-4	NA	TRBV5-4	TGTGCCAGCAGCTTGCGAGGGAATGAAAAACTGTTTTTT	CASSLRGNEKLFF
NA	TRBJ1-5	NA	TRBV2	TGTGCCAGCAGTGAACAGGGGAGAGGAAATCAGCCCCAGCATTTT	CASSEQGRGNQPQHF
TRBD1	TRBJ2-3	NA	TRBV27	TGTGCCAGCAGAGGACAGGGTGCAGATACGCAGTATTTT	CASRGQGADTQYF
TRBD2	TRBJ2-3	NA	TRBV27	TGTGCCAGCACTAGCGGGGGGGCCGATACGCAGTATTTT	CASTSGGADTQYF
NA	TRBJ1-4	NA	TRBV7-9	TGTGCCAGCAGCTTCCTCGCGTCCCGACAGCTTAATAATGAAAAACTGTTTTTT	CASSFLASRQLNNEKLFF
NA	TRBJ1-4	NA	TRBV11-1	TGTGCCAGCAGCCCGAACAGGGTTTCCAATGAAAAACTGTTTTTT	CASSPNRVSNEKLFF
NA	TRBJ1-5	NA	TRBV11-3	TGTGCCAGCAGCTTGCTCCCCCGGGACAAACAGGAGCAGCCCCAGCATTTT	CASSLLPRDKQEQPQHF
NA	TRBJ2-7	few	TRBV19	TGTGCCAGTAGTATCGGTGCCCCCTCCTACGAGCAGTACTTC	CASSIGAPSYEQYF
NA	TRBJ2-7	few	TRBV6-5	TGTGCCAGCACCTCTTTGACAGGCCGACGGGGCGAGCAGTACTTC	CASTSLTGRRGEQYF
NA	TRBJ1-5	few	TRBV7-8	TGTGCCAGCAGCTTTGCAGGGCAGAGCAATCAGCCCCAGCATTTT	CASSFAGQSNQPQHF
TRBD1	TRBJ1-1	NA	TRBV7-2	TGTGCCAGCAGTTTATCACAGGGGGAAGCTTTCTTT	CASSLSQGEAFF
TRBD2	TRBJ2-3	NA	TRBV2	TGTGCCAGACGGACTAGCGGAACAAACACAGATACGCAGTATTTT	CARRTSGTNTDTQYF
NA	TRBJ1-2	few	TRBV10-3	TGTGCCATCACCTCGGACAGATTCTATGGCTACACCTTC	CAITSDRFYGYTF